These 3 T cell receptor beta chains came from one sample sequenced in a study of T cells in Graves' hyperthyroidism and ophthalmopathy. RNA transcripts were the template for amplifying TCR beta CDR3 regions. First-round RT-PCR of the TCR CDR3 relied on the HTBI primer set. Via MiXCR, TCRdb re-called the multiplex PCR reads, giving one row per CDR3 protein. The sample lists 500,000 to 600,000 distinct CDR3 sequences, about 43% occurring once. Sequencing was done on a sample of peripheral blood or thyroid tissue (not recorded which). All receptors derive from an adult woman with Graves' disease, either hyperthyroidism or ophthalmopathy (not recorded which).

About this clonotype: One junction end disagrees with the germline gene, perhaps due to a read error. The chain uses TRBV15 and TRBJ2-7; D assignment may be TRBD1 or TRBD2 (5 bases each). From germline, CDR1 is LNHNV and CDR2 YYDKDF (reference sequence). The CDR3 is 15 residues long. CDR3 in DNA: TGTGCCGCCAGCAGCTCAGACGGGGCAACCTACGAGCAGTACTTC. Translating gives CAASSSDGATYEQYF.

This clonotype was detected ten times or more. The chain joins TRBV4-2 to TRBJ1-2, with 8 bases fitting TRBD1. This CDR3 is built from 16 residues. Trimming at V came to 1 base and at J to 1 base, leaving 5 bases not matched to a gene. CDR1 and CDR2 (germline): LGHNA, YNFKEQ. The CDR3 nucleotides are TGTGCCAGCAGCCAAGGGAGGACAGGGCATAACTATGGCTACACCTTC. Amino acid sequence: CASSQGRTGHNYGYTF.

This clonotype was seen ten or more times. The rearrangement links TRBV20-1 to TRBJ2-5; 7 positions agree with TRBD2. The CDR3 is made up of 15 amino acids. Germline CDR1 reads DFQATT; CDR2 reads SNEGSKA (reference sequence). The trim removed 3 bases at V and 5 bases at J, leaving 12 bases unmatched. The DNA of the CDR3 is TGCAGTGCTAGTTTTGGCGGGAGAGCTATGGAGACCCAGTACTTC. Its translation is CSASFGGRAMETQYF.